These T cell receptor beta chains were read from a single sample in a study of T cells after somatic rescue of genetic block. Clones were read by immunoSEQ multiplex PCR, and TCRdb kept only the in-frame ones, dropping some. The data show 70,000 or so clones, with just under 95% seen just once and 2.5% to 3.5% held by the top ten. Sequenced input: peripheral blood mononuclear cells (PBMCs). Source of these receptors: a man in his forties. The CDR3 runs from the conserved cysteine through the conserved F or W. Each record gives: V gene, D gene, J gene, CDR3 length, CDR3 DNA, CDR3 protein. The D gene is left open where the match is weak.

TRBV28	TRBD1	TRBJ2-5	16	TGTGCCAGCAGTGTCCCGGGACAGGGTAAAAAAGAGACCCAGTACTTC	CASSVPGQGKKETQYF
TRBV27	TRBD2	TRBJ2-7	16	TGTGCCAGCAGTACCACCCGGACTAGCACATTATACGAGCAGTACTTC	CASSTTRTSTLYEQYF
TRBV5-1	TRBD1	TRBJ1-2	14	TGCGCCAGCAGCTTGAATACAGGGGGCGACGGCTACACCTTC	CASSLNTGGDGYTF
TRBV6-4	TRBD2	TRBJ2-1	13	TGTGCCAGCAGGGGGGGGAACCTAAATGAGCAGTTCTTC	CASRGGNLNEQFF
TRBV6-6	NA	TRBJ2-3	13	TGTGCCAGCAGTTACTCGGAGGAAGATACGCAGTATTTT	CASSYSEEDTQYF
TRBV7-2	NA	TRBJ1-5	16	TGTGCCAGCAGCCAGCACGTAAACCGGGGCAATCAGCCCCAGCATTTT	CASSQHVNRGNQPQHF
TRBV7-2	TRBD2	TRBJ2-2	15	TGTGCCAGCAGCTACGGGGGGGCTCACACCGGGGAGCTGTTTTTT	CASSYGGAHTGELFF
TRBV2	TRBD1	TRBJ2-7	15	TGTGCCAGCAGAGAAGGGGGGACAGGGGGCTACGAGCAGTACTTC	CASREGGTGGYEQYF
TRBV5-6	NA	TRBJ2-7	12	TGTGCCAGCAGTAGGACAGCCGGCGAGCAGTACTTC	CASSRTAGEQYF
TRBV6-5	NA	TRBJ2-7	12	TGTGCCAGCAGCCAAGGGCAGATGGGGCAGTACTTC	CASSQGQMGQYF
TRBV18	NA	TRBJ2-7	13	TGTGCCAGCTCACAGGGAACGTCCTACGAGCAGTACTTC	CASSQGTSYEQYF
TRBV28	NA	TRBJ2-5	14	TGTGCCAGCAGTTTACGGACACGAGGGCGGACCCAGTACTTC	CASSLRTRGRTQYF
TRBV6-5	TRBD2	TRBJ2-7	16	TGTGCCAGCAGTTACTCAGTGACTAGCGGGACCTACGAGCAGTACTTC	CASSYSVTSGTYEQYF
TRBV4-1	TRBD2	TRBJ2-1	16	TGCGCCAGCAGCCAAGGTGGGCTAGCGGGCCTCAATGAGCAGTTCTTC	CASSQGGLAGLNEQFF
TRBV10-2	NA	TRBJ2-7	17	TGCGCCAGCAGAGCACGGACCGGCGAGGTTAAGAGCTACGAGCAGTACTTC	CASRARTGEVKSYEQYF
TRBV6-6	NA	TRBJ2-7	13	TGTGCCAGCAGTTTCGGGCAGAACTACGAGCAGTACTTC	CASSFGQNYEQYF